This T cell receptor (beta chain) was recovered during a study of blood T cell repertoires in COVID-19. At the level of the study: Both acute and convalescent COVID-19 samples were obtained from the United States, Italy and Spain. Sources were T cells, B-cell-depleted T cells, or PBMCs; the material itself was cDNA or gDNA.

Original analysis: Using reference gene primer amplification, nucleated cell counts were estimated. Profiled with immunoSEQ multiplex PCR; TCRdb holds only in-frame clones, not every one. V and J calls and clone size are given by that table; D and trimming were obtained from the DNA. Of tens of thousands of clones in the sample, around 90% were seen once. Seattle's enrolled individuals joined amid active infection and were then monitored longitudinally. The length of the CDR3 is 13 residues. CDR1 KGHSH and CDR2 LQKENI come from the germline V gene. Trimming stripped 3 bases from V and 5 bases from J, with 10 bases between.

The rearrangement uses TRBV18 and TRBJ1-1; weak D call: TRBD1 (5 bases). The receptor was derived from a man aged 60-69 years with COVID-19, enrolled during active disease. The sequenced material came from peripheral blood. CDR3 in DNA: TGTGCCAGCTCACCCTCAGGGAGGACTGAAGCTTTCTTT. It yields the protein CASSPSGRTEAFF.